This entry lists 14 T cell receptor beta chains sequenced from one sample in a study of blood T cell repertoires in COVID-19. Sequenced by immunoSEQ multiplex PCR; TCRdb stores in-frame clones only, minus some. The data contain approximately 110,000 clones, around 83% of them singletons. Sequencing input: peripheral blood. The receptor set was obtained from an elderly woman with acute or convalescent COVID-19.

V gene TRBV7-2 combines with J gene TRBJ2-3; a possible D gene is TRBD2 (5 bases). The CDR3 runs to 14 residues. Germline V CDR1 and CDR2: SGHTA, FQGNSA. The ends were cut back, 3 bases at V and 1 base at J, with 8 bases in the middle. The CDR3 nucleotides read TGTGCCAGCAGCTTTTCCGGGGGCACAGATACGCAGTATTTT. Protein: CASSFSGGTDTQYF.

The V call is TRBV6-1, the J call TRBJ1-1, with D perhaps TRBD1 (6 bases). This CDR3 contains 15 residues. CDR1 and CDR2 (germline): MNHNS, SASEGT. V was trimmed by 2 bases and J by 7 bases, leaving 17 bases between them. For the CDR3, the DNA is TGTGCCAGCAGTGAACTCAGGGGTTATCGGCTTGAAGCTTTCTTT. Its protein product is CASSELRGYRLEAFF.

The chain is built from TRBV28 and TRBJ1-6; D might be TRBD1 (6 bases). Trimming took off 4 bases at V and 8 bases at J, with 9 bases between the two ends. This CDR3 has 13 amino acids. The germline V gene has CDR1 MDHEN and CDR2 SYDVKM. The CDR3 protein is CASSSPGDSPLHF. The CDR3 nucleotides read TGTGCCAGCAGTTCCCCAGGGGATTCACCCCTCCACTTT.

The J gene is TRBJ2-5, the V gene TRBV3-1 (or the pseudogene TRBV3-2); 16 bases match TRBD2. The length of the CDR3 is 17 residues. CDR1 and CDR2 (germline): LGHDT, YNNKEL (reference sequence). V was pared by 4 bases and J by 4 bases, with 6 bases of the junction left unmatched. The CDR3 loop is CASSPGLAGGGAETQYF. CDR3 DNA sequence: TGTGCCAGCAGCCCGGGACTAGCGGGAGGGGGTGCAGAGACCCAGTACTTC.

The gene calls are TRBV18 and TRBJ1-2; no reliable D call. CDR3 length: 14 residues. Germline V gene sequence: CDR1 KGHSH, CDR2 LQKENI. Deletions cut 2 bases from V and 1 base from J, with 8 bases between. Here the CDR3 DNA reads TGTGCCAGCTCACCAGACGGGAGTAACTATGGCTACACCTTC. The encoded protein is CASSPDGSNYGYTF.

This chain connects TRBV11-2 to TRBJ2-2, with 8 bases lining up with TRBD1. J gave up 7 bases and V 5 bases, and 6 bases lay outside the gene matches. Per the germline V gene, CDR1 is SGHAT and CDR2 is FQNNGV. The CDR3 is made up of 14 amino acids. CDR3 DNA sequence: TGTGCCAGCAGCACCAGACAGGGGAACGGGGAGCTGTTTTTT. This translates into CASSTRQGNGELFF.

A note on this clone: The same CDR3 can be traced to other DNA sequences in this sample. The chain combines TRBV5-1 with TRBJ1-5; a weak D match, TRBD1 (6 bases). Trimming pared 4 bases from V and 7 bases from J, leaving 12 bases between. The CDR3 has 13 amino acids. Germline CDR1 reads SGHRS; CDR2 reads YFSETQ. In DNA form, the CDR3 reads TGCGCCAGCAGCGAAAACAGGGACCAGCCCCAGCATTTT. Its protein product is CASSENRDQPQHF.

The chain couples TRBV6-5 to TRBJ1-6, with D unclear. The germline V and J ends were trimmed by 2 bases and 6 bases, with 8 bases remaining between them. This CDR3 is 14 amino acids long. CDR1 and CDR2 from the germline V gene are MNHEY and SVGAGI. The CDR3 DNA follows: TGTGCCAGCAGTTACGGTGGACTTAATTCACCCCTCCACTTT. Its translation is CASSYGGLNSPLHF.

The chain joins TRBV7-2 to TRBJ2-5; the D is unclear. The V and J ends lost 6 bases and 4 bases respectively, with 3 bases between them. Germline V CDR1 and CDR2: SGHTA, FQGNSA. This CDR3 spans 10 amino acids. CDR3 nucleotide sequence: TGTGCCAGCAGGCGAGAGACCCAGTACTTC. This encodes CASRRETQYF.

This clone has a handful of counts. The V call is TRBV2, the J call TRBJ1-1, with a weak D call TRBD1 (6 bases). Trimming stripped 4 bases from V and 5 bases from J, with 14 bases between. Germline CDR1 SNHLY, CDR2 FYNNEI. The CDR3 covers 14 residues. For the CDR3, the DNA is TGTGCCAGCAGTGGATACAGGGTGGGGACTGAAGCTTTCTTT. Translated: CASSGYRVGTEAFF.

This clone was seen more than once but under ten times. The genes are TRBV5-1 and TRBJ2-5; no firm D call. Germline CDR1 SGHRS, CDR2 YFSETQ. This CDR3 has 12 amino acids. Trimming shortened V by 0 bases and J by 4 bases, and 4 bases separated the two germline ends. Here the CDR3 DNA reads TGCGCCAGCAGCTTGGAACTAGAGACCCAGTACTTC. This codes for CASSLELETQYF.

The gene calls are TRBV27 and TRBJ2-1; 8 bases map to TRBD1. V shed 6 bases and J 7 bases; nucleotides not matched to a gene: 11. The CDR3 has 15 residues. CDR1 is MNHEY and CDR2 is SMNVEV in the germline V gene (reference sequence). CDR3 in DNA: TGTGCCAGCAGCTCGACAGGGGTAGCTTATAATGAGCAGTTCTTC. Amino acid sequence: CASSSTGVAYNEQFF.

This clone is classed as medium-sized. The genes are TRBV27 and TRBJ2-1, with 9 bases that match TRBD1. V lost 2 bases and J lost 9; bases outside the gene matches: 8. The CDR3 covers 15 residues. Germline lookup yields CDR1 MNHEY and CDR2 SMNVEV (reference sequence). The CDR3 DNA reads as TGTGCCAGCAGTTTAACAGGGACAGGGCGAACTGAGCAGTTCTTC. The encoded protein is CASSLTGTGRTEQFF.

This chain links TRBV7-2 with TRBJ2-5, with 8 bases matching TRBD2. V lost 5 bases and J lost 5; bases outside the gene matches: 10. The CDR3 is made up of 15 amino acids. Looked up from germline, CDR1 is SGHTA and CDR2 is FQGNSA. The chain's CDR3 is CASSEAAGAGETQYF. The CDR3 nucleotides are TGTGCCAGCAGCGAAGCAGCGGGAGCGGGTGAGACCCAGTACTTC. The whole variable domain, filled in from reference TRBV7-2 and TRBJ2-5, reads GAGVSQSPSNKVTEKGKDVELRCDPISGHTALYWYRQSLGQGLEFLIYFQGNSAPDKSGLPSDRFSAERTGGSVSTLTIQRTQQEDSAVYLCASSEAAGAGETQYFGPGTRLLVL.